The T cell receptor beta chain described here comes from a study of blood T cell repertoires in COVID-19. Repertoires were generated with immunoSEQ multiplex PCR, while TCRdb's copy carries only in-frame clones and drops some. In the table there are a few hundred thousand clones, around nine tenths of which are singletons. CDR3 length: 15 amino acids. The V end lost 6 bases, the J end lost 6 bases, and 20 bases lay between the germline ends. CDR1 SGHVS and CDR2 FQNEAQ come from the germline V gene. This clonotype originated in a man in his thirties or forties with acute or convalescent COVID-19. Sequenced sample: peripheral blood. The rearrangement links TRBV7-8 to TRBJ1-2, with a possible D match to TRBD1 (5 bases). Written as DNA, the CDR3 is TGTGCCAGCAGGGAGAGGACATCAGACGACCATGGCTACACCTTC. It specifies CASRERTSDDHGYTF. The full variable domain, with the rest looked up from reference TRBV7-8 and TRBJ1-2, is GAGVSQSPRYKVAKRGQDVALRCDPISGHVSLFWYQQALGQGPEFLTYFQNEAQLDKSGLPSDRFFAERPEGSVSTLKIQRTQQEDSAVYLCASRERTSDDHGYTFGSGTRLTVV.